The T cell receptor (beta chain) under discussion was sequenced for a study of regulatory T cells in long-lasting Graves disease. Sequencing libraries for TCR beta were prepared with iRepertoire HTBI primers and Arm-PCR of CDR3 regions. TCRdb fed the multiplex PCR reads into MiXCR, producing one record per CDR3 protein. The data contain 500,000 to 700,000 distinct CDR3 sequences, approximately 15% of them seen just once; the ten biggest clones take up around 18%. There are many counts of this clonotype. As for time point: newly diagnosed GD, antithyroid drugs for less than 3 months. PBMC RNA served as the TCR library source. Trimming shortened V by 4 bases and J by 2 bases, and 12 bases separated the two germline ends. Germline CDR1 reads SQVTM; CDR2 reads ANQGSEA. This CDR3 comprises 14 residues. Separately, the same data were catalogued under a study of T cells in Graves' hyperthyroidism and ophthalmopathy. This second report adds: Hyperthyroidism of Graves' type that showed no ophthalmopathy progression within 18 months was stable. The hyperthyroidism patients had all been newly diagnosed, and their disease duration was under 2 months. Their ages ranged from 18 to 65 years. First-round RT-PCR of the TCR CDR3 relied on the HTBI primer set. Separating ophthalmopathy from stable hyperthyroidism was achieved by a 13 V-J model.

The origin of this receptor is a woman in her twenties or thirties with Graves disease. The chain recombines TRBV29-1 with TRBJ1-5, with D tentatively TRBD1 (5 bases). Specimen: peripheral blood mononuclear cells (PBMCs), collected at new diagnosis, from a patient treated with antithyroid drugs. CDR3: CSVVKGYGNQPQHF. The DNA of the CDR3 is TGCAGCGTTGTAAAGGGGTATGGCAATCAGCCCCAGCATTTT.